This T cell receptor beta chain appears in the sequencing data of a study of OX40 agonist ivuxolimab in advanced cancers. The germline V gene encodes CDR1 LNHDA and CDR2 SQIVND (reference sequence). The V and J ends lost 2 bases and 10 bases respectively, with 17 bases between them. The CDR3 loop spans 14 amino acids. Only in-frame clones appear in the TCRdb table, and some are missing; sequencing was by immunoSEQ multiplex PCR. Counted here are around 38,000 clones, approximately 82% occurring once; the ten biggest clones make up about 8%. This TCR was sampled from an adult with an advanced solid tumor such as melanoma, head and neck, liver or kidney cancer. This chain connects TRBV19 to TRBJ1-1; D gene ambiguous. The sample was CD4+ or CD8+ T cells sorted from blood, taken in a trial of the OX40 agonist ivuxolimab. The DNA of the CDR3 is TGTGCCAGTAGTATAATAGGAGAGGGATGGGGAGCTTTCTTT. It specifies CASSIIGEGWGAFF.